This TCR beta chain originates from a study of Graves' ophthalmopathy and Graves' hyperthyroidism. Germline V lookup: CDR1 MNHNS, CDR2 SASEGT. The CDR3 is 14 residues long. Trimming took 5 bases from V and 0 from J; bases not matched to a gene: 4. TCR beta CDR3 amplification used RNA transcripts. Amplification began with first-round RT-PCR using HTBI primers, then second-round multiplex PCR was performed. TCRdb re-called the multiplex PCR reads through MiXCR, storing one row per CDR3 protein. There are 150,000 to 200,000 distinct CDR3 sequences in the sample; 35% to 45% occur only once, and about 9.5% lies in the top ten. Moderate-to-severe activity, CAS ≥3, NOSPECS ≥4 and duration under 3 months were recorded for donors with ophthalmopathy. Isolation of PBMCs was performed using roughly 10 ml of fresh peripheral blood.

The material sequenced was peripheral blood. The source of this sequence is a man aged 30 to 39 with Graves' ophthalmopathy. This chain links TRBV6-1 with TRBJ2-7; TRBD1 agrees at 7 bases. DNA of the CDR3: TGTGCCAGCAGTCTGACAGGGATCTCCTACGAGCAGTACTTC. This sequence encodes CASSLTGISYEQYF.